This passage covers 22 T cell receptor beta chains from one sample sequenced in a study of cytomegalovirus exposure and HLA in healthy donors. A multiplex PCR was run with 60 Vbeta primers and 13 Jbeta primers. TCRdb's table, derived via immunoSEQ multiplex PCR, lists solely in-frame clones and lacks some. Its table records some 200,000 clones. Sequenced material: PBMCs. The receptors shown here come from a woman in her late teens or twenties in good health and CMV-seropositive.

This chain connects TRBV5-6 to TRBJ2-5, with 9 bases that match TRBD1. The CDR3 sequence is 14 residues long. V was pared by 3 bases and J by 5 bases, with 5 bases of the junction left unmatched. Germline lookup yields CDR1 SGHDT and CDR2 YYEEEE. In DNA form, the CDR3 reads TGTGCCAGCAGCTGGGACAGGGCGGGGGAGACCCAGTACTTC. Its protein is CASSWDRAGETQYF. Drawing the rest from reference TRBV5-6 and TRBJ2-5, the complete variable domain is DAGVTQSPTHLIKTRGQQVTLRCSPKSGHDTVSWYQQALGQGPQFIFQYYEEEERQRGNFPDRFSGHQFPNYSSELNVNALLLGDSALYLCASSWDRAGETQYFGPGTRLLVL.

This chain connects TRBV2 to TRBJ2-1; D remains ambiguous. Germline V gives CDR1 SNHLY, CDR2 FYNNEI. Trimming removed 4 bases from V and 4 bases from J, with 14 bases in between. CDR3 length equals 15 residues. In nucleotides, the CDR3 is TGTGCCAGCAGTGGAGAACGGAGCCAATACAATGAGCAGTTCTTC. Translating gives CASSGERSQYNEQFF.

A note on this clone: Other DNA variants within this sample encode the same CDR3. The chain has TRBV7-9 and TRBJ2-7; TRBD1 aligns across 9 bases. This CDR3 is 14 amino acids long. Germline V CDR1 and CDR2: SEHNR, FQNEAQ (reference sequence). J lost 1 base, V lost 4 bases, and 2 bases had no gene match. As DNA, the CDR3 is TGTGCCAGCAGCTCTGGACAGGGGTCCTACGAGCAGTACTTC. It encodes CASSSGQGSYEQYF.

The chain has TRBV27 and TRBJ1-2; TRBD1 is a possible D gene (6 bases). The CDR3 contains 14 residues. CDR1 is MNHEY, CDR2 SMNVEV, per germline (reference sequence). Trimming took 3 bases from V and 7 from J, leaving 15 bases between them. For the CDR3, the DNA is TGTGCCAGCAGTTTCACAGGGTTTGGGGGTGGCTACACCTTC. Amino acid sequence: CASSFTGFGGGYTF.

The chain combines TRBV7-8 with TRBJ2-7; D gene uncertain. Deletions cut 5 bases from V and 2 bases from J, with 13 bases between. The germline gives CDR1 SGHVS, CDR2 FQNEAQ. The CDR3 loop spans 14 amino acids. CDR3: CASSLLGTAYEQYF. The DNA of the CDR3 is TGTGCCAGCAGCCTCCTAGGTACCGCCTACGAGCAGTACTTC.

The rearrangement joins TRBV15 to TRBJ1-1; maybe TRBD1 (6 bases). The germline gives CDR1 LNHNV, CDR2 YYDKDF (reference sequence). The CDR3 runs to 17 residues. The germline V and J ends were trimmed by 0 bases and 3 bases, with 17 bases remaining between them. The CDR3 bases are TGTGCCACCAGCAGAGAGGGGGCAGGGAAGTTCTACACTGAAGCTTTCTTT. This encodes CATSREGAGKFYTEAFF.

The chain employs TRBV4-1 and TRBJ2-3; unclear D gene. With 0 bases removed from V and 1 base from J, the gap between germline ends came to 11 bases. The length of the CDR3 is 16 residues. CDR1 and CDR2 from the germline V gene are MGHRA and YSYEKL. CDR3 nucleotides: TGCGCCAGCAGCCAAGAGGGCTGGATTGGCACAGATACGCAGTATTTT. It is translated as CASSQEGWIGTDTQYF.

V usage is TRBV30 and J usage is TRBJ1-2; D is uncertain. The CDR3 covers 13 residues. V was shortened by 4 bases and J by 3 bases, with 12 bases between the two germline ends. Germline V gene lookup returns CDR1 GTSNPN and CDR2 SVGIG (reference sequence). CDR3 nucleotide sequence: TGTGCCTGGAATGAGGGAGGCCACTATGGCTACACCTTC. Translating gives CAWNEGGHYGYTF.

CDR3 loop: CASETSFYEQYF. CDR3 nucleotides: TGTGCCAGCGAAACTAGCTTCTACGAGCAGTACTTC. J is TRBJ2-7 and V is TRBV6-1; a weak D match, TRBD2 (6 bases). The V end lost 8 bases, the J end lost 3 bases, and 11 bases lay between the germline ends. Germline V gene data show CDR1 as MNHNS and CDR2 as SASEGT. The CDR3 extends over 12 amino acids.

As DNA, the CDR3 is TGTGCCAGCTCACCATCGACAGGGTATTACACTGAAGCTTTCTTT. Translated, it gives CASSPSTGYYTEAFF. J is TRBJ1-1 and V is TRBV18, with 7 bases that match TRBD1. Germline CDR1 KGHSH, CDR2 LQKENI. The CDR3 totals 15 residues. With V trimmed by 2 bases and J by 3 bases, 6 bases remained unmatched.

The CDR3 region is CASSLRGGEAFF. The CDR3 DNA is TGTGCCAGCAGCTTACGGGGGGGTGAAGCTTTCTTT. The chain links TRBV7-8 to TRBJ1-1; tentative D call: TRBD1 (5 bases). Germline V gene data show CDR1 as SGHVS and CDR2 as FQNEAQ. Trimming stripped 2 bases from V and 7 bases from J, with 8 bases between. This CDR3 has 12 residues.

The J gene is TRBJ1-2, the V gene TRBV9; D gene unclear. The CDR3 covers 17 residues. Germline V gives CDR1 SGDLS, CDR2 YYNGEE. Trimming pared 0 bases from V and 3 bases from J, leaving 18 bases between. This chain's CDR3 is CASSVDGRSQVDYGYTF. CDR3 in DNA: TGTGCCAGCAGCGTAGACGGCAGAAGTCAGGTTGACTATGGCTACACCTTC. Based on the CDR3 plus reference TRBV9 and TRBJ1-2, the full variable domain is DSGVTQTPKHLITATGQRVTLRCSPRSGDLSVYWYQQSLDQGLQFLIQYYNGEERAKGNILERFSAQQFPDLHSELNLSSLELGDSALYFCASSVDGRSQVDYGYTFGSGTRLTVV.

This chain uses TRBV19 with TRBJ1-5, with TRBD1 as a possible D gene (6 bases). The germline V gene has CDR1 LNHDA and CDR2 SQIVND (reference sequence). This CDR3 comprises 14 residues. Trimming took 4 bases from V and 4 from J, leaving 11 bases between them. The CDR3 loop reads CASSRTAGNQPQHF. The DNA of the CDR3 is TGTGCCAGTAGTAGGACAGCTGGGAATCAGCCCCAGCATTTT.

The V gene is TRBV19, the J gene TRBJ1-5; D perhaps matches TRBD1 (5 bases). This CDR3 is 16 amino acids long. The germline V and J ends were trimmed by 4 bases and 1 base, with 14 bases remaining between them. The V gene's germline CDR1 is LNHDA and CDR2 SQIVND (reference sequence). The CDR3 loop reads CASSTPGRASNQPQHF. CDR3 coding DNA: TGTGCCAGTAGTACCCCGGGCAGGGCGAGCAATCAGCCCCAGCATTTT.

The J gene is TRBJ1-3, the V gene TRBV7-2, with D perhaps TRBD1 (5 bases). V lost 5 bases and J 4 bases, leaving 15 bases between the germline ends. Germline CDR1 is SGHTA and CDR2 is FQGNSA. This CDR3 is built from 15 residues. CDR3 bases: TGTGCCAGCAGCCACGGGGGGACTGTCGGAAACACCATATATTTT. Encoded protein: CASSHGGTVGNTIYF.

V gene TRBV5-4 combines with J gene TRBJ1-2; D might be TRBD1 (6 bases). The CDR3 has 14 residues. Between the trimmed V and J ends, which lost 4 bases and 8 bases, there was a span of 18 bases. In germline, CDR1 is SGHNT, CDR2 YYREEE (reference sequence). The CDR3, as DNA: TGTGCCAGCAGCGAAGGACCAGGGGCATTAGGCTACACCTTC. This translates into CASSEGPGALGYTF.

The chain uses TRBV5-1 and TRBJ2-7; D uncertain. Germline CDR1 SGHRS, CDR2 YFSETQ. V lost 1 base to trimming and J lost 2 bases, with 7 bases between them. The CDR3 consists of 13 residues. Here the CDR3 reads CASSLTATYEQYF. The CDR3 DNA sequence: TGCGCCAGCAGCTTGACAGCTACCTACGAGCAGTACTTC. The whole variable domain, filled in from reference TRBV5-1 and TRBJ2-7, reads KAGVTQTPRYLIKTRGQQVTLSCSPISGHRSVSWYQQTPGQGLQFLFEYFSETQRNKGNFPGRFSGRQFSNSRSEMNVSTLELGDSALYLCASSLTATYEQYFGPGTRLTVT.

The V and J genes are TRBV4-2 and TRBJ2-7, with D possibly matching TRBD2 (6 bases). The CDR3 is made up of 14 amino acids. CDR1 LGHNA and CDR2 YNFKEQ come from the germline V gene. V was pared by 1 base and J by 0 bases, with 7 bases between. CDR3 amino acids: CASSQVGSSYEQYF. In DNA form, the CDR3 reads TGTGCCAGCAGCCAAGTCGGGAGCTCCTACGAGCAGTACTTC.

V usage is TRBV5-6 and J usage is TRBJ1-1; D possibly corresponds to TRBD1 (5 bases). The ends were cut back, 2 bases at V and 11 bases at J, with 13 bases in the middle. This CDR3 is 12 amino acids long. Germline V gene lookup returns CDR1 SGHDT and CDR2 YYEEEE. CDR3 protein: CASSLRTQRAFF. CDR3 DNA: TGTGCCAGCAGCTTACGGACACAGAGGGCTTTCTTT. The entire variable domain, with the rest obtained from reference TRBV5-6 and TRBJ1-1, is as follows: DAGVTQSPTHLIKTRGQQVTLRCSPKSGHDTVSWYQQALGQGPQFIFQYYEEEERQRGNFPDRFSGHQFPNYSSELNVNALLLGDSALYLCASSLRTQRAFFGQGTRLTVV.

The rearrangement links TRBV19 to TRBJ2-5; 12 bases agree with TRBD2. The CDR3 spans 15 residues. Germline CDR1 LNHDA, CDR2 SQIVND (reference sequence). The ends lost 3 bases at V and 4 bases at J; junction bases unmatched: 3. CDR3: CASSIALAGGETQYF. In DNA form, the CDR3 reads TGTGCCAGTAGTATTGCACTAGCGGGAGGAGAGACCCAGTACTTC.

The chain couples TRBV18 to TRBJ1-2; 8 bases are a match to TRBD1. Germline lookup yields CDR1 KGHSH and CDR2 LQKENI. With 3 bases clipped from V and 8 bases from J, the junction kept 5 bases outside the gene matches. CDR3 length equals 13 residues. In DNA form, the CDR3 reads TGTGCCAGCTCACCGGGGACAGGTCAGGGCTACACCTTC. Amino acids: CASSPGTGQGYTF. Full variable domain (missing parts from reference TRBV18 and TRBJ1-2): NAGVMQNPRHLVRRRGQEARLRCSPMKGHSHVYWYRQLPEEGLKFMVYLQKENIIDESGMPKERFSAEFPKEGPSILRIQQVVRGDSAAYFCASSPGTGQGYTFGSGTRLTVV.

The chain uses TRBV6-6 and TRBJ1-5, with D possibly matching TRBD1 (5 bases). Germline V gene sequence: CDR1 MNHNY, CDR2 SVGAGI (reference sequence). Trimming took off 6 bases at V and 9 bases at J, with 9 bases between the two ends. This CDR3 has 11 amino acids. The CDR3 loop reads CASSPGGPQHF. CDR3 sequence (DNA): TGTGCCAGCAGCCCGGGGGGGCCCCAGCATTTT.